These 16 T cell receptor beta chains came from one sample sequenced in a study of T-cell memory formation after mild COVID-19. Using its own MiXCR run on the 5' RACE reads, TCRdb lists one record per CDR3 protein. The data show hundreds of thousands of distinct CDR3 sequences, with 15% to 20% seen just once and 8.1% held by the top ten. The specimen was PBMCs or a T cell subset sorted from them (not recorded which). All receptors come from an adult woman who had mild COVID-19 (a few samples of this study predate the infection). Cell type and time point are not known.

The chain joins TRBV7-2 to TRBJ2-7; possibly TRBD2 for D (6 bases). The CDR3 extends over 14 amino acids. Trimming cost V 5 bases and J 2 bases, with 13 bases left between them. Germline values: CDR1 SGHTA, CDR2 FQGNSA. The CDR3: CASSADRGTYEQYF. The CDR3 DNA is TGTGCCAGCAGCGCAGACCGGGGGACCTACGAGCAGTACTTC.

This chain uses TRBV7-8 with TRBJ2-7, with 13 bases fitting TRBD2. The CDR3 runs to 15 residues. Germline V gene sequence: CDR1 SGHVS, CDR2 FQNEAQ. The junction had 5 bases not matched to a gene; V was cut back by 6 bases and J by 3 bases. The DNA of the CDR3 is TGTGCCAGCAGATTGACTAGCGGGAGGATCTACGAGCAGTACTTC. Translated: CASRLTSGRIYEQYF.

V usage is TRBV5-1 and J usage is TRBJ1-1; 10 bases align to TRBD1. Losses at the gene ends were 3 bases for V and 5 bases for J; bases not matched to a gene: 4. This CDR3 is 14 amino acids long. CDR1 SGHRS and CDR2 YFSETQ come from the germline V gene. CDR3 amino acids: CASSWDRGRTEAFF. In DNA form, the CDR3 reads TGCGCCAGCAGCTGGGACAGGGGAAGGACTGAAGCTTTCTTT.

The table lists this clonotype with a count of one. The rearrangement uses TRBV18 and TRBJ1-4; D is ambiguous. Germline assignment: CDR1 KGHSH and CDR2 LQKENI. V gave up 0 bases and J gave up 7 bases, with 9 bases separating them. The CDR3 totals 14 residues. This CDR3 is CASSPPMGSEKLFF. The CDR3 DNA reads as TGTGCCAGCTCACCACCGATGGGGAGTGAAAAACTGTTTTTT.

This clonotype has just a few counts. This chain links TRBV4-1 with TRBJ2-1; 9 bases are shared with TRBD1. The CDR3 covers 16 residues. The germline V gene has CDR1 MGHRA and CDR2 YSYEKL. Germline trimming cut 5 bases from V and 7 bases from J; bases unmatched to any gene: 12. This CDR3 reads CASSYGTGYDMNEQFF. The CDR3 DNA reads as TGCGCCAGCAGCTACGGGACAGGGTACGACATGAATGAGCAGTTCTTC.

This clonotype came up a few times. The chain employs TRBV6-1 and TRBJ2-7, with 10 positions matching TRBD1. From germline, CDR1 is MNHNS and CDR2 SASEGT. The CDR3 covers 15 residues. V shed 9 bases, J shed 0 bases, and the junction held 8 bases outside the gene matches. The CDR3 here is CASSAWDRGSYEQYF. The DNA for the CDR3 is TGTGCCAGTTCGGCTTGGGACAGGGGCTCCTACGAGCAGTACTTC.

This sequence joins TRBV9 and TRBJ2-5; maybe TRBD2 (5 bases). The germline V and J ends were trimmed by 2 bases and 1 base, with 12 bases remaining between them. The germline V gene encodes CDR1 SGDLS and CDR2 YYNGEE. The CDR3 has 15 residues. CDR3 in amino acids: CASSVLSGLQETQYF. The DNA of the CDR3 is TGTGCCAGCAGCGTTTTGTCAGGACTCCAAGAGACCCAGTACTTC. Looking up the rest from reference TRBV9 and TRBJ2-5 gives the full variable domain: DSGVTQTPKHLITATGQRVTLRCSPRSGDLSVYWYQQSLDQGLQFLIQYYNGEERAKGNILERFSAQQFPDLHSELNLSSLELGDSALYFCASSVLSGLQETQYFGPGTRLLVL.

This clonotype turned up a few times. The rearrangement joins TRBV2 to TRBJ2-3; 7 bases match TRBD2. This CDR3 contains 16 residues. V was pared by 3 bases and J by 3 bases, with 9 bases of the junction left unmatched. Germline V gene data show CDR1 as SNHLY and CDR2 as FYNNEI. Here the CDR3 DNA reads TGTGCCAGCAGTGACCCCACCAGACTAGCTACAGATACGCAGTATTTT. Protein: CASSDPTRLATDTQYF. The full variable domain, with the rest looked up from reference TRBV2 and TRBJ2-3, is EPEVTQTPSHQVTQMGQEVILRCVPISNHLYFYWYRQILGQKVEFLVSFYNNEISEKSEIFDDQFSVERPDGSNFTLKIRSTKLEDSAMYFCASSDPTRLATDTQYFGPGTRLTVL.

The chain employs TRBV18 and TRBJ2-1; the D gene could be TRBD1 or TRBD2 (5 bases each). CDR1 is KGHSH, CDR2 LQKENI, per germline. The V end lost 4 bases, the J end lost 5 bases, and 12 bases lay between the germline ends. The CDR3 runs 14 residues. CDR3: CASSHRDGDNEQFF. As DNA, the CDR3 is TGTGCCAGCTCACACCGGGACGGAGACAATGAGCAGTTCTTC. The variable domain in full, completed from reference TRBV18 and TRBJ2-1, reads NAGVMQNPRHLVRRRGQEARLRCSPMKGHSHVYWYRQLPEEGLKFMVYLQKENIIDESGMPKERFSAEFPKEGPSILRIQQVVRGDSAAYFCASSHRDGDNEQFFGPGTRLTVL.

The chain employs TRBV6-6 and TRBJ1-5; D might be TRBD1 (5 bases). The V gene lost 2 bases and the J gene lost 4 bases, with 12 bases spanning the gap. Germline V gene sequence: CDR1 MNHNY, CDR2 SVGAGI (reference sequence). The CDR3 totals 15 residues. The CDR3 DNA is TGTGCCAGCAGTTACCGATGGGGGGAAAATCAGCCCCAGCATTTT. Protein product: CASSYRWGENQPQHF.

CDR3 DNA sequence: TGTGCCAGCAGTTCTCCGGGACTAGCGGGAGGGTACGAGCAGTACTTC. It yields the protein CASSSPGLAGGYEQYF. The gene calls are TRBV6-5 and TRBJ2-7, with TRBD2 matching over 16 bases. This CDR3 is built from 16 residues. CDR1 is MNHEY and CDR2 is SVGAGI in the germline V gene. J gave up 4 bases and V 4 bases, and 4 bases lay outside the gene matches.

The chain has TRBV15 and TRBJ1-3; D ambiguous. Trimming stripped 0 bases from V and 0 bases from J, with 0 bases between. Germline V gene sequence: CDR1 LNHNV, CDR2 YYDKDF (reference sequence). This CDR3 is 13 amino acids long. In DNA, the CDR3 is TGTGCCACCAGCAGAGACTCTGGAAACACCATATATTTT. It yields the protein CATSRDSGNTIYF. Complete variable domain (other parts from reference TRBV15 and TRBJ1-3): DAMVIQNPRYQVTQFGKPVTLSCSQTLNHNVMYWYQQKSSQAPKLLFHYYDKDFNNEADTPDNFQSRRPNTSFCFLDIRSPGLGDTAMYLCATSRDSGNTIYFGEGSWLTVV.

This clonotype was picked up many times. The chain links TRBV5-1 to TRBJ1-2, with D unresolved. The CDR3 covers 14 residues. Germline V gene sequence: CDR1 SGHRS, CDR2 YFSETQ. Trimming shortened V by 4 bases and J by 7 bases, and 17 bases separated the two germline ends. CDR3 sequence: CASSLTGIRLGYTF. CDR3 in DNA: TGCGCCAGCAGCCTTACTGGGATTCGTCTTGGCTACACCTTC.

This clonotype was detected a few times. The CDR3 coding sequence is TGCAGTGCTAGAGAGGACAGGGGGCTGTACAATGAGCAGTTCTTC. This codes for CSAREDRGLYNEQFF. The rearrangement links TRBV20-1 to TRBJ2-1; 11 bases line up with TRBD1. The CDR3 is 15 residues long. Germline V gene sequence: CDR1 DFQATT, CDR2 SNEGSKA (reference sequence). Unmatched junction bases numbered 2, after V lost 0 bases and J lost 4 bases.

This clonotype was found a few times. In nucleotides, the CDR3 is TGTGCCGCCAAAGGGGCTCTGGAGCAGTACTTC. Protein product: CAAKGALEQYF. This chain connects TRBV6-6 to TRBJ2-7; TRBD1 is a possible D gene (5 bases). V dropped 11 bases and J dropped 7 bases, with 15 bases sitting between them. This CDR3 region has 11 residues. The germline V gene encodes CDR1 MNHNY and CDR2 SVGAGI (reference sequence).

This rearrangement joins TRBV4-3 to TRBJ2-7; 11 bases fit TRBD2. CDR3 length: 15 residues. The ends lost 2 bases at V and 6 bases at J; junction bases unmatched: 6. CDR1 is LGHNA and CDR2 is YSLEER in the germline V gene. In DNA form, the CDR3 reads TGCGCCAGCAGCCAACTTAGCGGGAGGGCGACCGAGCAGTACTTC. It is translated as CASSQLSGRATEQYF.